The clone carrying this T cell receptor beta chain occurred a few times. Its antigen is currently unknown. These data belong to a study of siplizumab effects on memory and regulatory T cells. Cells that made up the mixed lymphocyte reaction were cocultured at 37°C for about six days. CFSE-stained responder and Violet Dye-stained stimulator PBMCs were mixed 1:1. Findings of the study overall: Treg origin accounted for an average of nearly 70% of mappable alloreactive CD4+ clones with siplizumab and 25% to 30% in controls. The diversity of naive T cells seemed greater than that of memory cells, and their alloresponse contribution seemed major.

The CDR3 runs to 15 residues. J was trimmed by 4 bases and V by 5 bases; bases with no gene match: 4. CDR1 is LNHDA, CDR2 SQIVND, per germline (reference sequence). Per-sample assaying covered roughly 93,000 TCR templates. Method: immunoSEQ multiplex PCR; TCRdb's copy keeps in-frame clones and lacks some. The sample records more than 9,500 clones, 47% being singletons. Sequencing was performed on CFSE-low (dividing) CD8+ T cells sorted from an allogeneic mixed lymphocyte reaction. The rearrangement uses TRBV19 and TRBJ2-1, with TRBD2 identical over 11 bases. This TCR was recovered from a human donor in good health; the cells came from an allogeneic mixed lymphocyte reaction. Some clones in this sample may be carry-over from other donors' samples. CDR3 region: CASSSGTSGYNEQFF. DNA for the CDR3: TGTGCCAGTAGTTCCGGGACTAGCGGTTACAATGAGCAGTTCTTC. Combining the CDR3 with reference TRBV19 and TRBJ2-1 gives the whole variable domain DGGITQSPKYLFRKEGQNVTLSCEQNLNHDAMYWYRQDPGQGLRLIYYSQIVNDFQKGDIAEGYSVSREKKESFPLTVTSAQKNPTAFYLCASSSGTSGYNEQFFGPGTRLTVL.